A single sample is the source of the 14 T cell receptor beta chains below, sequenced in a study of blood T cell repertoires in COVID-19. Profiled with immunoSEQ multiplex PCR; TCRdb holds only in-frame clones, not every one. The profile shows some 160,000 clones, 85% to 90% of them singletons. Sequencing was performed on PBMCs or T cells enriched from blood (not recorded which). The receptors here all came from a woman in her fifties or sixties who had recovered from COVID-19.

This chain joins TRBV7-2 and TRBJ1-2, with TRBD1 matching over 7 bases. V was pared by 5 bases and J by 4 bases, with 7 bases of the junction left unmatched. Germline V gene sequence: CDR1 SGHTA, CDR2 FQGNSA. This CDR3 comprises 14 residues. The CDR3 protein is CASSPWTGIYGYTF. CDR3 in DNA: TGTGCCAGCAGCCCCTGGACAGGTATCTATGGCTACACCTTC.

The chain carries TRBV7-2 and TRBJ2-7, with D possibly being TRBD2 (6 bases). Trimming shortened V by 3 bases and J by 4 bases, and 13 bases separated the two germline ends. This CDR3 is built from 14 residues. The V gene's germline CDR1 is SGHTA and CDR2 FQGNSA. CDR3 in DNA: TGTGCCAGCAGCTTGGGGGGACTCCTTTACGAGCAGTACTTC. Its protein product is CASSLGGLLYEQYF.

This clone showed up just once. V usage is TRBV27 and J usage is TRBJ1-6; D may be TRBD1 (6 bases). The length of the CDR3 is 14 residues. The V end lost 7 bases, the J end lost 7 bases, and 14 bases lay between the germline ends. CDR1 and CDR2 (germline): MNHEY, SMNVEV (reference sequence). The CDR3 sequence is CASTWSGDNSPLHF. The CDR3 DNA follows: TGTGCCAGCACATGGTCAGGGGACAATTCACCCCTCCACTTT.

V is TRBV14 and J is TRBJ1-2; D not resolved. This CDR3 contains 12 residues. Trimming shortened V by 0 bases and J by 7 bases, and 6 bases separated the two germline ends. Germline loops: CDR1 SGHDN, CDR2 FVKESK. The CDR3 region has the DNA TGTGCCAGCAGCCAAGATAGATTTGGCTACACCTTC. Encoded protein: CASSQDRFGYTF.

This clone was counted between two and nine times. This CDR3 is CASSARVGGFNYGYTF. The CDR3 nucleotides are TGTGCCAGCAGTGCCCGTGTCGGCGGGTTTAACTATGGCTACACCTTC. The J gene is TRBJ1-2, the V gene TRBV6-1, with D unclear. V was pared by 4 bases and J by 1 base, with 16 bases between. The CDR3 extends over 16 amino acids. Germline V lookup: CDR1 MNHNS, CDR2 SASEGT.

The rearrangement joins TRBV6-5 to TRBJ1-1; no definite D call. Trimming left V 3 bases short and J 0 bases short, with 5 bases between. The CDR3 runs to 13 residues. Germline assignment: CDR1 MNHEY and CDR2 SVGAGI. CDR3: CASSYQLNTEAFF. In DNA form, the CDR3 reads TGTGCCAGCAGTTATCAGTTGAACACTGAAGCTTTCTTT.

The chain carries TRBV6-1 and TRBJ2-1; the D gene is possibly TRBD2 (5 bases). Germline CDR1 reads MNHNS; CDR2 reads SASEGT. Trimming took off 2 bases at V and 0 bases at J, with 11 bases between the two ends. The CDR3 runs 16 residues. The CDR3 region is CASSELLGSSYNEQFF. CDR3 bases: TGTGCCAGCAGTGAATTGCTGGGGAGCTCCTACAATGAGCAGTTCTTC.

Of note for this clone: The sample has other DNA sequences that encode this CDR3 too. The chain is built from TRBV24-1 and TRBJ1-2; D call uncertain. The germline CDR1 and CDR2 sequences are KGHDR and SFDVKD. The CDR3 extends over 11 amino acids. V shed 0 bases and J shed 8 bases, with 3 bases lying between them. CDR3 sequence (DNA): TGTGCCACCAGTGATTTGCGGGGCTACACCTTC. Translated, it gives CATSDLRGYTF.

As concerns this clone: Other DNA sequences of this sample code for an identical CDR3. This chain joins TRBV6-5 and TRBJ1-3; D is perhaps TRBD1 (6 bases). Trimming took 6 bases from V and 0 from J, leaving 12 bases between them. The V gene's germline CDR1 is MNHEY and CDR2 SVGAGI. The CDR3 runs to 15 residues. As DNA, the CDR3 is TGTGCCAGCAGCAGGGGCCTATCCTCTGGAAACACCATATATTTT. As protein: CASSRGLSSGNTIYF.

The chain carries TRBV7-2 and TRBJ2-2; a possible D gene is TRBD1 (5 bases). The V end was cut by 1 base, the J end by 10 bases, with 13 bases between. The CDR3 contains 14 residues. CDR1 SGHTA and CDR2 FQGNSA come from the germline V gene. The CDR3 sequence is CASSLVGADVELFF. CDR3 nucleotide sequence: TGTGCCAGCAGCTTAGTAGGGGCGGACGTGGAGCTGTTTTTT.

The chain recombines TRBV6-5 with TRBJ1-1; D might be TRBD1 (5 bases). V was pared by 7 bases and J by 1 base, with 10 bases between. The CDR3 sequence is 13 residues long. Per germline, CDR1 MNHEY and CDR2 SVGAGI. The CDR3 coding sequence is TGTGCCAGCACCTCCGGGGGGAACACTGAAGCTTTCTTT. The encoded protein is CASTSGGNTEAFF.

CDR3: CASSLVGGAGNEQFF. CDR3 nucleotides: TGTGCCAGCAGCTTAGTGGGGGGGGCCGGGAATGAGCAGTTCTTC. The chain joins TRBV7-2 to TRBJ2-1, with a tentative D call TRBD2 (7 bases). Trimming left V 1 base short and J 7 bases short, with 14 bases between. The CDR3 has 15 amino acids. Germline loops: CDR1 SGHTA, CDR2 FQGNSA.

This clone was observed a handful of times. At the DNA level, this CDR3 is encoded by other sequences in the same sample as well. The chain is built from TRBV18 and TRBJ1-1; D is undetermined. V lost 1 base, J lost 1 base, and 7 bases lay in between. This CDR3 region has 14 residues. The germline V gene encodes CDR1 KGHSH and CDR2 LQKENI. CDR3 coding DNA: TGTGCCAGCTCACCACTCCGGGAGAACACTGAAGCTTTCTTT. It specifies CASSPLRENTEAFF.

The J gene is TRBJ2-7, the V gene TRBV6-5, with 9 bases that match TRBD2. CDR1 is MNHEY and CDR2 is SVGAGI in the germline V gene. The CDR3 extends over 13 amino acids. V was clipped by 6 bases and J by 2 bases; unmatched bases: 2. In nucleotides, the CDR3 is TGTGCCAGCAGGACTAGCGGAACCTACGAGCAGTACTTC. Translation gives CASRTSGTYEQYF.